This T cell receptor (beta chain) was retrieved from a study of T-cell reconstitution after alpha-beta-depleted transplantation in children. Findings and caveats of the study: In some patients, recipient T cells and intrathymic progenitors surviving conditioning explained high day-60 diversity. T cells produced anew were the main source of T-cell counts and diversity one year after transplant. Expanded graft clones numbering several hundred reportedly gave rise to alpha-beta T cells about two months after transplant.

About this clonotype itself: The antigen remains undetermined.

Trimming took 3 bases from V and 2 from J; bases not matched to a gene: 8. The CDR3 sequence is 17 residues long. Per germline, CDR1 LNHDA and CDR2 SQIVND (reference sequence). Unique molecular identifiers were incorporated when the TCRbeta library was constructed. TCRdb re-called the PCR reads through MiXCR, storing one row per CDR3 protein. The table lists 600,000 or so distinct CDR3 sequences, about 21% of them singletons. Sequenced here: PBMCs, mostly from graft donor cells, sampled 360 days after TCRalphabeta/CD19-depleted stem cell transplant. The chain is built from TRBV19 and TRBJ2-1; 9 bases fit TRBD2. This clonotype was sampled from a boy less than two years old who had a stem cell transplant for acute myeloid leukemia, so the T cells may come from the graft donor. CDR3 DNA: TGTGCCAGTAGTATGTGGCGGGGGGGCTTCGCCTACAATGAGCAGTTCTTC. It translates to CASSMWRGGFAYNEQFF.